The 11 T cell receptor beta chains listed next were all sequenced from one sample in a study of T cell clones after liver transplantation. The repertoire was sequenced with immunoSEQ multiplex PCR; TCRdb's copy has only in-frame clones and lacks some. Of about 75,000 clones listed, 80% to 85% are singletons. The sequencing here drew on CD4+ T cells from blood, taken less than 50 months after liver transplant. The receptors originated from a human patient who received a liver transplant. Some T cells may be supplied by the graft donor.

This clone occurred a few times. DNA of the CDR3: TGTGCCACCTCGGAGACAGGGCCCTACGAGCAGTACTTC. This encodes CATSETGPYEQYF. The V call is TRBV28, the J call TRBJ2-7, with 7 bases matching TRBD1. In germline, CDR1 is MDHEN, CDR2 SYDVKM. The CDR3 extends over 13 amino acids. V gave up 10 bases and J gave up 2 bases; unmatched junction bases: 8.

CDR3 sequence: CATSRGSGETETQYF. The CDR3 DNA sequence: TGTGCCACCAGCAGAGGATCCGGAGAGACAGAGACCCAGTACTTC. This sequence joins TRBV15 and TRBJ2-5; D uncertain. V was trimmed by 1 base and J by 4 bases, leaving 13 bases between them. The CDR3 consists of 15 residues. The germline V gene encodes CDR1 LNHNV and CDR2 YYDKDF (reference sequence).

This sequence joins TRBV2 and TRBJ2-3, with D unresolved. This CDR3 is built from 14 residues. The germline V gene encodes CDR1 SNHLY and CDR2 FYNNEI. Between the trimmed V and J ends, which lost 3 bases and 4 bases, there was a span of 11 bases. Here the CDR3 reads CASSDPPPADTQYF. CDR3 bases: TGTGCCAGCAGTGACCCGCCTCCCGCAGATACGCAGTATTTT.

J is TRBJ2-1 and V is TRBV28; D may be TRBD1 or TRBD2 (5 bases each). The CDR3 is 18 amino acids. Trimming shortened V by 2 bases and J by 3 bases, and 20 bases separated the two germline ends. Germline values: CDR1 MDHEN, CDR2 SYDVKM. CDR3 loop: CASSLMVGTREIYNEQFF. CDR3 coding DNA: TGTGCCAGCAGTTTAATGGTCGGGACGAGAGAAATCTACAATGAGCAGTTCTTC.

This clone was seen only a few times. The J gene is TRBJ1-5, the V gene TRBV28, with a weak D call TRBD1 (6 bases). Trimming stripped 4 bases from V and 6 bases from J, with 13 bases between. This CDR3 is 14 amino acids long. Germline values: CDR1 MDHEN, CDR2 SYDVKM. CDR3 region: CASSSVGGGQPQHF. The CDR3 region has the DNA TGTGCCAGCAGTTCGGTAGGGGGTGGTCAGCCCCAGCATTTT.

This clone was seen just once. The V call is TRBV7-8, the J call TRBJ1-5; 9 bases match TRBD1. V was pared by 4 bases and J by 6 bases, with 7 bases of the junction left unmatched. The germline V gene encodes CDR1 SGHVS and CDR2 FQNEAQ. This CDR3 spans 15 amino acids. The chain's CDR3 is CASSSGTGKGQPQHF. The CDR3 region has the DNA TGTGCCAGCAGCTCCGGGACAGGGAAAGGTCAGCCCCAGCATTTT.

In its sample, this clone was seen a few times. CDR3 residues: CASSSGRLAGSYNEQFF. The CDR3 DNA reads TGTGCCAGCAGTTCGGGGCGGCTAGCGGGTTCCTACAATGAGCAGTTCTTC. This sequence joins TRBV28 and TRBJ2-1; TRBD2 agrees at 8 bases. CDR1 is MDHEN and CDR2 is SYDVKM in the germline V gene. With V trimmed by 4 bases and J by 1 base, 9 bases remained unmatched. This CDR3 contains 17 residues.

This chain connects TRBV9 to TRBJ1-4, with 10 bases lining up with TRBD1. V dropped 4 bases and J dropped 5; count of bases not matched to a gene: 5. The CDR3 totals 15 residues. The germline V gene has CDR1 SGDLS and CDR2 YYNGEE. In nucleotides, the CDR3 is TGTGCCAGCAGCACCCGGGACAGGGGAAATGAAAAACTGTTTTTT. It codes for CASSTRDRGNEKLFF.

The chain links TRBV4-2 to TRBJ1-2, with TRBD1 identical over 10 bases. Germline loops: CDR1 LGHNA, CDR2 YNFKEQ. This CDR3 contains 14 residues. Trimming cost V 3 bases and J 6 bases; bases outside gene matches: 4. The CDR3, as DNA: TGTGCCAGCAGCCAGGGACAGGGGAGGAATGGCTACACCTTC. The encoded protein is CASSQGQGRNGYTF.

The CDR3 sequence: CATSRVSRLAGNNEQFF. The CDR3 region has the DNA TGTGCCACCAGCAGAGTTTCGAGGCTAGCGGGTAACAATGAGCAGTTCTTC. The V call is TRBV15, the J call TRBJ2-1, with 8 bases aligning to TRBD2. Germline lookup yields CDR1 LNHNV and CDR2 YYDKDF (reference sequence). Trimming at V came to 1 base and at J to 5 bases, leaving 10 bases not matched to a gene. This CDR3 has 17 residues. Using reference TRBV15 and TRBJ2-1 for the parts outside the CDR3, the full variable domain is DAMVIQNPRYQVTQFGKPVTLSCSQTLNHNVMYWYQQKSSQAPKLLFHYYDKDFNNEADTPDNFQSRRPNTSFCFLDIRSPGLGDTAMYLCATSRVSRLAGNNEQFFGPGTRLTVL.

The rearrangement uses TRBV5-1 and TRBJ2-3; 15 bases line up with TRBD2. The CDR3 runs to 19 residues. CDR1 SGHRS and CDR2 YFSETQ come from the germline V gene. The trim removed 5 bases at V and 4 bases at J, leaving 14 bases unmatched. The CDR3: CASRARTSGGAAWSDTQYF. CDR3 bases: TGCGCCAGCAGGGCTAGGACTAGCGGGGGGGCGGCGTGGTCAGATACGCAGTATTTT.